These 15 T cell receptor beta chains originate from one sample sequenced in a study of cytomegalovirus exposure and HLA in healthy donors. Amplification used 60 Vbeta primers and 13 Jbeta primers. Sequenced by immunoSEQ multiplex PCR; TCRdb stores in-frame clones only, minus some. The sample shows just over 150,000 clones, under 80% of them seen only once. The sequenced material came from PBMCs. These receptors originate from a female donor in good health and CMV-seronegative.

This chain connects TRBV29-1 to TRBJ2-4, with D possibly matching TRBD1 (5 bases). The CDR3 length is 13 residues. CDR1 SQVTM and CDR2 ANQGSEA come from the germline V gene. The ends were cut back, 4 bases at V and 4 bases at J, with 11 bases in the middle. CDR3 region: CSVVPDIKNIQYF. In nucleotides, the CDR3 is TGCAGCGTTGTTCCGGACATAAAAAACATTCAGTACTTC.

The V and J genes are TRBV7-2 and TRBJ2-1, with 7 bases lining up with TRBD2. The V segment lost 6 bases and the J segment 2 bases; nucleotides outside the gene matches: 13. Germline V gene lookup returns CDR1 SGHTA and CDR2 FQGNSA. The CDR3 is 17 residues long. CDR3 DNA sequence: TGTGCCAGCAGGGGGGGGGAGCTCCGGAGGCCCTACAATGAGCAGTTCTTC. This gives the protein CASRGGELRRPYNEQFF.

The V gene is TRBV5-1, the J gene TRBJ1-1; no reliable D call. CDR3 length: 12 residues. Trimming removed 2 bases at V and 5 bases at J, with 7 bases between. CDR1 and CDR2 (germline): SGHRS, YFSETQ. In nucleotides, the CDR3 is TGCGCCAGCAGCTTCGACGGGACTGAAGCTTTCTTT. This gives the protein CASSFDGTEAFF.

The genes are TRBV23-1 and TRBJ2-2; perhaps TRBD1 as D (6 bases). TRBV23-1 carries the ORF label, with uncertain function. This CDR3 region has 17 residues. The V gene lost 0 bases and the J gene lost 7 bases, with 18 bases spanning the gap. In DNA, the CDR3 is TGCGCCAGCAGTCAATCGATAGGGCAGGGACAAGACGGGGAGCTGTTTTTT. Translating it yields CASSQSIGQGQDGELFF.

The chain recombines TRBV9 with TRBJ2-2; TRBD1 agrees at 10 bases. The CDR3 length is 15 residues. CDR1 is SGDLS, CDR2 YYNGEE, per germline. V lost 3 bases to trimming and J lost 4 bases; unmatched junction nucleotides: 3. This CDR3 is CASSATGGLTGELFF. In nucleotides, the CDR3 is TGTGCCAGCAGCGCGACAGGGGGCCTCACCGGGGAGCTGTTTTTT.

As DNA, the CDR3 is TGCGCCAGCAGTGAAGCATGGACAGGGCAATCAGGAGAGCAGTACTTC. It encodes CASSEAWTGQSGEQYF. V usage is TRBV10-1 and J usage is TRBJ2-7, with TRBD1 identical over 8 bases. CDR1 is WNHNN and CDR2 is SYGVQD in the germline V gene (reference sequence). The V segment lost 3 bases and the J segment 7 bases; nucleotides outside the gene matches: 14. CDR3 length equals 16 residues.

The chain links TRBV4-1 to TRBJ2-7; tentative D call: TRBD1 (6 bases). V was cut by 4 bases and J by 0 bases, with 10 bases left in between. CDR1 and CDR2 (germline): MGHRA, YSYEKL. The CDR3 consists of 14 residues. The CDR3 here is CASSPIQGSYEQYF. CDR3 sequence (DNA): TGCGCCAGCAGCCCGATACAGGGCTCCTACGAGCAGTACTTC.

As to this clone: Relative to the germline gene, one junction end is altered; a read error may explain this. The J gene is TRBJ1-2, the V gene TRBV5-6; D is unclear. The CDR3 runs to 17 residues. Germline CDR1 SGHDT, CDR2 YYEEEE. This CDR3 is CASSLAGGLGLVYLQEF. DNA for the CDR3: TGTGCCAGCAGCCTGGCGGGAGGGTTGGGCCTGGTTTATCTTCAAGAGTTC. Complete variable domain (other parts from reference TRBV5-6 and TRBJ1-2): DAGVTQSPTHLIKTRGQQVTLRCSPKSGHDTVSWYQQALGQGPQFIFQYYEEEERQRGNFPDRFSGHQFPNYSSELNVNALLLGDSALYLCASSLAGGLGLVYLQEFGSGTRLTVV.

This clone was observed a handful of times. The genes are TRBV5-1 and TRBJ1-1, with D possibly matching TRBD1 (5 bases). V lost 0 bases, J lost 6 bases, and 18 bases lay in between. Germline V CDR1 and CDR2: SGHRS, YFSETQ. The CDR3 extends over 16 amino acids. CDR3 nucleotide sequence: TGCGCCAGCAGCTTGGCAGGGACTGTCGATGGCCCTGAAGCTTTCTTT. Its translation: CASSLAGTVDGPEAFF.

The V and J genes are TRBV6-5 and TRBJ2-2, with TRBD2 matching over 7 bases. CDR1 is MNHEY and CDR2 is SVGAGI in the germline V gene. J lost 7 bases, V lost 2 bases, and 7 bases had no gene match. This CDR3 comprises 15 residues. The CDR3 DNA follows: TGTGCCAGCAGTTACCTGGGCGGGGGTAGCGGGGAGCTGTTTTTT. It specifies CASSYLGGGSGELFF.

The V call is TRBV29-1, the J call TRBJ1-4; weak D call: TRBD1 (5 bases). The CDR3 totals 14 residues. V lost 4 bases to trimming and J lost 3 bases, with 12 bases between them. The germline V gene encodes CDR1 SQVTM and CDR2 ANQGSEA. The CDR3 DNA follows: TGCAGCGTTGCTGCAGGGCTGGCTAATGAAAAACTGTTTTTT. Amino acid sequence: CSVAAGLANEKLFF.

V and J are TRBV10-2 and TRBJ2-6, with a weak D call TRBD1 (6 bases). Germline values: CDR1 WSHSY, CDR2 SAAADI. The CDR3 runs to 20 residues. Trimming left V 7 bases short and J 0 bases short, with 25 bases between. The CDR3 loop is CASTKVAGEVFGSGANVLTF. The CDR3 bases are TGCGCCAGCACAAAGGTGGCAGGGGAAGTTTTCGGCTCTGGGGCCAACGTCCTGACTTTC.

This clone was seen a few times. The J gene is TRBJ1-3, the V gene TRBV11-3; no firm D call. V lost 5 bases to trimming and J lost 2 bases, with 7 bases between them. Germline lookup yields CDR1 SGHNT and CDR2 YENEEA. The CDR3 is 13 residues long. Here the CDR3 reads CASSPGTGNTIYF. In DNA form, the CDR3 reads TGTGCCAGCAGCCCGGGGACTGGAAACACCATATATTTT.

The CDR3 loop reads CASRAPDRENQPQHF. In nucleotides, the CDR3 is TGTGCCAGTCGTGCCCCGGACAGGGAGAACCAGCCCCAGCATTTT. V gene TRBV27 combines with J gene TRBJ1-5, with 8 bases aligning to TRBD1. The CDR3 sequence is 15 residues long. V was clipped by 9 bases and J by 7 bases; unmatched bases: 14. Germline V lookup: CDR1 MNHEY, CDR2 SMNVEV (reference sequence).

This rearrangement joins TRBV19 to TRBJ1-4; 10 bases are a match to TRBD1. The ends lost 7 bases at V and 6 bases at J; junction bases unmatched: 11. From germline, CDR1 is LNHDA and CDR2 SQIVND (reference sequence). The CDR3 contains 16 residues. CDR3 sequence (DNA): TGTGCCAGTAACGAGGACAGGGGGATGGTCGATGAAAAACTGTTTTTT. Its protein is CASNEDRGMVDEKLFF.